The clone carrying this T cell receptor beta chain has only a few counts. Its antigen is not known. Every participating donor contributed roughly 10 milliliters of peripheral blood through a draw. This specimen comes from a study of blood T cells in healthy people across ages. Study-wide context: About one barcoded TCR beta cDNA was captured per two T cells.

Whole-study results and caveats: Versus aged donors, long-lived donors had higher diversity and more naive CD4+ cells. Any changes in expanded clonotypes were possibly confounded, as donor CMV status remained unknown.

The use of a sample-barcoded 5' primer and a J-beta primer mix characterized a second PCR of about 7 to 12 cycles. One entry per CDR3 protein, called by TCRdb with MiXCR from the 5' RACE reads. This repertoire shows 850,000 to 1,300,000 distinct CDR3 sequences, 40% to 45% found once; its top ten account for approximately 17%. CDR1 is DFQATT and CDR2 is SNEGSKA in the germline V gene (reference sequence). The length of the CDR3 is 12 residues. The germline V and J ends were trimmed by 0 bases and 8 bases, with 8 bases remaining between them. This clonotype originated in a woman in her fifties or sixties in good health. The genes are TRBV20-1 and TRBJ2-1, with a weak D call TRBD1 (6 bases). Material for sequencing was blood. The CDR3 DNA follows: TGCAGTGCTAGAGAAAGGGGGTATGAGCAGTTCTTC. Translating gives CSARERGYEQFF.